These T cell receptor beta chains were read from a single sample in a study of blood T cell repertoires in COVID-19. Produced via immunoSEQ multiplex PCR; TCRdb's table is partial and in-frame only. This sample has about 140,000 clones, with 65% to 80% found just once. The sample consisted of peripheral blood. These receptors were taken from a man aged 55 to 69 with acute or convalescent COVID-19. CDR3s include the opening cysteine and the closing phenylalanine or tryptophan. A D gene is named only where the DNA matches it firmly. Size tells how often a clone was seen (once, few, many) or the class of an expanded clone, and some rows leave it out.

TRBD1,TRBJ1-2,TRBV11-2,.,TGTGCCAGCAGCCGGGGGACAGGGGGCGATGGCTACACCTTC,CASSRGTGGDGYTF
TRBD2,TRBJ2-2,TRBV7-2,.,TGTGCCAGCAGCTCCATAGCCCTCCGACTAGCGGGAGCCCTCCCACTGTTTTTT,CASSSIALRLAGALPLFF
.,TRBJ1-6,TRBV4-1,.,TGCGCCAGCAGCCAAGATCTGAGGTCACCCCTCCACTTT,CASSQDLRSPLHF
TRBD2,TRBJ2-5,TRBV7-8,once,TGTGCCAGCAGCAGAACTAGCGGGAGGGCGGAGACCCAGTACTTC,CASSRTSGRAETQYF
.,TRBJ1-6,TRBV7-9,few,TGTGCCAGCAGCTTAGACCAGGGGAGCTCACCCCTCCACTTT,CASSLDQGSSPLHF
TRBD2,TRBJ2-1,TRBV9,medium-sized,TGTGCCAGCAGCCCTGGACTAGCAGCTAACAATGAGCAGTTCTTC,CASSPGLAANNEQFF
.,TRBJ1-4,TRBV21-1,.,TGTGCCAGCAGCAGAGTCGACAGGGCAACTAATGAAAAACTGTTTTTT,CASSRVDRATNEKLFF
TRBD1,TRBJ2-7,TRBV9,.,TGTGCCAGCAGCGTCCGGGACAGCCTCTACGAGCAGTACTTC,CASSVRDSLYEQYF
TRBD2,TRBJ2-1,TRBV7-2,once,TGTGCCAGCAGCACTAGCGGGAGGGCCAATGAGCAGTTCTTC,CASSTSGRANEQFF
TRBD1,TRBJ2-7,TRBV3-1/TRBV3-2,few,TGTGCCAGCAGTACAGGGGGCGGCTACGAGCAGTACTTC,CASSTGGGYEQYF
.,TRBJ1-1,TRBV6-2/TRBV6-3,.,TGTGCCAGCAGTTCAGCGGGGCGGGGCACTGAAGCTTTCTTT,CASSSAGRGTEAFF
.,TRBJ2-7,TRBV3-1/TRBV3-2,.,TGTGCCAGCAGCCCGATGACAGGTTCCTACGAGCAGTACTTC,CASSPMTGSYEQYF
.,TRBJ2-2,TRBV28,.,TGTGCCAGCAGTCCCGGTGAAACCGGGGAGCTGTTTTTT,CASSPGETGELFF
TRBD2,TRBJ2-3,TRBV5-4,.,TGTGCCAGCAGCTTGGCCAGGTTGGGGACTAGCGCTAGGCCAGATACGCAGTATTTT,CASSLARLGTSARPDTQYF
.,TRBJ1-2,TRBV6-6,.,TGTGCCAGCAGTCCCGGAGGGGTAGGTGGCTACACCTTC,CASSPGGVGGYTF
.,TRBJ1-6,TRBV7-6,.,TGTGCCACCAGCTTAGTGGCACAGGGAAATAATTCACCCCTCCACTTT,CATSLVAQGNNSPLHF
.,TRBJ1-6,TRBV19,.,TGTGCCAGTAGTATGCGATCGGTGTCACCCCTCCACTTT,CASSMRSVSPLHF
TRBD2,TRBJ2-1,TRBV7-8,few,TGTGCCAGCAGCTTTGGGGAGGGCAATGAGCAGTTCTTC,CASSFGEGNEQFF
TRBD2,TRBJ2-7,TRBV6-6,.,TGTGCCAGCAGCTCGCCGGGACTAGCATCCTACGAGCAGTACTTC,CASSSPGLASYEQYF
TRBD1,TRBJ1-5,TRBV6-2/TRBV6-3,.,TGTGCCAGCAGTTACTCGGGGTCCAGGGGGGAGCCCCAGCATTTT,CASSYSGSRGEPQHF
TRBD1,TRBJ2-7,TRBV11-1,many,TGTGCCAGCAGCTTCGCTGGGACAGGGGGTTCCTACGAGCAGTACTTC,CASSFAGTGGSYEQYF
.,TRBJ2-3,TRBV5-1,.,TGCGCCAGCAGCCCGGGAGCAGATACGCAGTATTTT,CASSPGADTQYF
.,TRBJ1-6,TRBV7-2,.,TGTGCCAGCATCCCTCGGGTTGGAGATTCACCCCTCCACTTT,CASIPRVGDSPLHF
TRBD2,TRBJ2-5,TRBV11-2,.,TGTGCCAGCAGCTTAGGACTAGCGGGACTAGAGACCCAGTACTTC,CASSLGLAGLETQYF
TRBD2,TRBJ2-3,TRBV11-2,.,TGTGCCAGCAGCTCCCGGGCGGGAGGGTTCGGAGATACGCAGTATTTT,CASSSRAGGFGDTQYF
.,TRBJ2-7,TRBV5-1,.,TGCGCCAGCAGCTTGAATAGCGGTTACCCCACCTACGAGCAGTACTTC,CASSLNSGYPTYEQYF
.,TRBJ1-2,TRBV4-2,.,TGTGCCAGCAGCCAAGTTGGCCGCAACACTAACTATGGCTACACCTTC,CASSQVGRNTNYGYTF
.,TRBJ1-5,TRBV6-2/TRBV6-3,.,TGTGCCAGCAGTTACTCGGTGACCGGACTTTTTAATCAGCCCCAGCATTTT,CASSYSVTGLFNQPQHF
TRBD2,TRBJ2-5,TRBV7-2,.,TGTGCCAGCAGCTTGGCGCAGGGATTAGGGGAGGGCCCCCAAGAGACCCAGTACTTC,CASSLAQGLGEGPQETQYF
.,TRBJ1-2,TRBV9,.,TGTGCCAGCAGCGTAGGTCAGGGCGTCTATGGCTACACCTTC,CASSVGQGVYGYTF
.,TRBJ1-1,TRBV12-3/TRBV12-4,.,TGTGCCAGCAGCGTCGGGTGGACTGAAGCTTTCTTT,CASSVGWTEAFF
TRBD2,TRBJ2-7,TRBV6-5,.,TGTGCCAGCAGTTACCTCGGGACTAGCAGGGCCTACGAGCAGTACTTC,CASSYLGTSRAYEQYF
TRBD2,TRBJ2-5,TRBV7-9,.,TGTGCCACAGGGACTAGCGGTGAGACCCAGTACTTC,CATGTSGETQYF
.,TRBJ1-2,TRBV6-5,.,TGTGCCAGCAGCTTGACGGATGGACTTGGCTACACCTTC,CASSLTDGLGYTF
TRBD2,TRBJ2-3,TRBV29-1,.,TGCAGCGTTGAGGGTCCTAGCGGGAGTTTGGATATGCAGTATTTT,CSVEGPSGSLDMQYF
TRBD1,TRBJ2-2,TRBV5-1,.,TGCGCCAGCAGCTTGGGACAGGGACAAGGAGGAACCGGGGAGCTGTTTTTT,CASSLGQGQGGTGELFF
TRBD2,TRBJ2-1,TRBV7-8,once,TGTGCCAGCAGCTTCCGGACTAGCGGGGGTGAGCAGTTCTTC,CASSFRTSGGEQFF
.,TRBJ1-1,TRBV9,.,TGTGCCAGCACCCCAGGGCTCCGGGTGGTAACGAACACTGAAGCTTTCTTT,CASTPGLRVVTNTEAFF
TRBD1,TRBJ1-6,TRBV15,.,TGTGCCACCAGCAGGGGACAGGGGAATTCACCCCTCCACTTT,CATSRGQGNSPLHF
TRBD2,TRBJ2-3,TRBV14,.,TGTGCCAGCAGCCAAGGCCCCACTAGCGGGAGAAGGGCAGATACGCAGTATTTT,CASSQGPTSGRRADTQYF
TRBD1,TRBJ2-1,TRBV7-2,.,TGTGCCAGCAGCTCCGGGACAGGGGGTAACAATGAGCAGTTCTTC,CASSSGTGGNNEQFF
.,TRBJ2-7,TRBV7-2,few,TGTGCCAGCAGCTTAGCAGCACAGGGCTCCTACGAGCAGTACTTC,CASSLAAQGSYEQYF
TRBD2,TRBJ2-1,TRBV4-3,.,TGCGCCAGCAGCCCGCTAGCGGGAGGGCCTAATGAGCAGTTCTTC,CASSPLAGGPNEQFF
.,TRBJ1-2,TRBV2,.,TGTGCCAGCTCTAGGGTGGGCCAGGGGCCGAGTCCTAACTATGGCTACACCTTC,CASSRVGQGPSPNYGYTF
.,TRBJ2-1,TRBV7-2,.,TGTGCCAGCAGCTACTGGGGGGTTGGCAATGAGCAGTTCTTC,CASSYWGVGNEQFF
.,TRBJ1-2,TRBV11-2,.,TGTGCCAGCAGCTTAGACTACTCCGCTGGCTACACCTTC,CASSLDYSAGYTF
TRBD2,TRBJ2-5,TRBV5-1,few,TGCGCCAGCACCCCGACTAGCGGGAGGCAAGAGACCCAGTACTTC,CASTPTSGRQETQYF
.,TRBJ1-2,TRBV2,.,TGTGCCAGCAGTGACCAGGACTATGGCTACACCTTC,CASSDQDYGYTF